This entry lists 14 T cell receptor beta chains sequenced from one sample in a study of T cell responses to AZD1222 COVID-19 vaccine. Here immunoSEQ multiplex PCR was the method, and the copy in TCRdb shows in-frame clones only, minus some. The data contain 90,000 to 95,000 clones, 85% to 90% of them singletons. The input for sequencing was peripheral blood, taken on day 0 of AZD1222 vaccination. Receptor source: an adult in good health.

The gene calls are TRBV27 and TRBJ2-3; D is ambiguous. Germline V gene data show CDR1 as MNHEY and CDR2 as SMNVEV (reference sequence). The CDR3 is made up of 15 amino acids. Trimming took off 2 bases at V and 4 bases at J, with 13 bases between the two ends. CDR3 sequence reads: CASSLRVPSSDTQYF. The CDR3 DNA sequence: TGTGCCAGCAGTTTACGGGTCCCTAGTTCAGATACGCAGTATTTT.

The CDR3 nucleotides read TGTGCCAGTAGTACAGGGTTCTCCTATAATTCACCCCTCCACTTT. It encodes CASSTGFSYNSPLHF. This rearrangement joins TRBV19 to TRBJ1-6; the D gene is possibly TRBD1 (5 bases). Germline loops: CDR1 LNHDA, CDR2 SQIVND (reference sequence). The CDR3 has 15 amino acids. V was trimmed by 4 bases and J by 0 bases, leaving 7 bases between them.

This chain joins TRBV7-2 and TRBJ2-2; 12 positions match TRBD2. The CDR3 covers 17 residues. Germline lookup yields CDR1 SGHTA and CDR2 FQGNSA. J lost 0 bases, V lost 4 bases, and 3 bases had no gene match. CDR3 sequence reads: CASSSRLAGANTGELFF. The CDR3 region has the DNA TGTGCCAGCAGCTCGCGACTAGCGGGGGCGAACACCGGGGAGCTGTTTTTT.

This sequence joins TRBV6-5 and TRBJ1-3; a possible D gene is TRBD1 (6 bases). The CDR3 has 16 amino acids. CDR1 and CDR2 from the germline V gene are MNHEY and SVGAGI. Trimming took 0 bases from V and 2 from J, leaving 11 bases between them. The CDR3 coding sequence is TGTGCCAGCAGTTACTCGACAGGTCTGGCTGGAAACACCATATATTTT. It codes for CASSYSTGLAGNTIYF.

The chain carries TRBV15 and TRBJ1-5; 9 nucleotides align to TRBD1. The CDR3 runs 17 residues. V dropped 0 bases and J dropped 0; count of bases not matched to a gene: 3. Germline values: CDR1 LNHNV, CDR2 YYDKDF (reference sequence). The DNA of the CDR3 is TGTGCCACCAGCAGAGAAGACAGGGGGATTAGCAATCAGCCCCAGCATTTT. Its protein is CATSREDRGISNQPQHF.

V gene TRBV2 combines with J gene TRBJ1-2, with 7 bases that match TRBD1. The CDR3 loop spans 12 amino acids. Germline CDR1 is SNHLY and CDR2 is FYNNEI. Trimming cost V 8 bases and J 8 bases; bases outside gene matches: 8. CDR3 residues: CASLRTGRGYTF. CDR3 bases: TGTGCCAGCCTTAGGACAGGCAGAGGCTACACCTTC.

The J gene is TRBJ1-2, the V gene TRBV5-6, with unresolved D. The CDR3 totals 13 residues. V was trimmed by 6 bases and J by 0 bases, leaving 9 bases between them. Germline CDR1 and CDR2: SGHDT and YYEEEE. The CDR3, as DNA: TGTGCCAGCAAGACACAAGCTAACTATGGCTACACCTTC. Its protein is CASKTQANYGYTF.

The rearrangement joins TRBV6-6 to TRBJ1-4; D uncertain. CDR1 is MNHNY, CDR2 SVGAGI, per germline (reference sequence). Trimming shortened V by 0 bases and J by 5 bases, and 10 bases separated the two germline ends. CDR3 length: 15 amino acids. CDR3 protein: CASSYSRGSNEKLFF. The CDR3 DNA sequence: TGTGCCAGCAGTTACTCCCGGGGAAGCAATGAAAAACTGTTTTTT.

About this clone: Sequence at one end of the junction differs from germline and may be a read error. The chain combines TRBV7-7 with TRBJ2-7; 13 positions agree with TRBD2. The CDR3 is 16 amino acids. CDR1 is SSHAT and CDR2 is FNYEAQ in the germline V gene (reference sequence). As DNA, the CDR3 is TGTGCTAGCAGCCCAGGGACTAGCGGGGCCTTCTACGAGCAGTACTTC. Translation: CASSPGTSGAFYEQYF.

The V and J genes are TRBV7-9 and TRBJ1-1; no firm D call. The V end lost 5 bases, the J end lost 1 base, and 17 bases lay between the germline ends. Germline lookup yields CDR1 SEHNR and CDR2 FQNEAQ (reference sequence). This CDR3 has 16 residues. The chain's CDR3 is CASSPVDVTANTEAFF. The CDR3, as DNA: TGTGCCAGCAGCCCGGTCGATGTGACGGCGAACACTGAAGCTTTCTTT.

The chain carries TRBV5-4 and TRBJ1-2, with 11 bases matching TRBD1. V was clipped by 4 bases and J by 5 bases; unmatched bases: 16. The CDR3 totals 18 residues. Germline assignment: CDR1 SGHNT and CDR2 YYREEE (reference sequence). CDR3 protein: CASSRENSGQGAAYGYTF. The CDR3 DNA sequence: TGTGCCAGCAGCCGCGAAAATTCCGGACAGGGGGCTGCGTATGGCTACACCTTC.

V usage is TRBV27 and J usage is TRBJ2-4, with D possibly being TRBD1 (5 bases). CDR3 length equals 14 residues. V was clipped by 6 bases and J by 1 base, with 10 bases between them. Germline values: CDR1 MNHEY, CDR2 SMNVEV (reference sequence). The CDR3 here is CASRSPGAKNIQYF. CDR3 nucleotide sequence: TGTGCCAGCAGGTCCCCAGGGGCCAAAAACATTCAGTACTTC.

This chain uses TRBV5-1 with TRBJ2-5; a possible D gene is TRBD2 (6 bases). Trimming shortened V by 4 bases and J by 0 bases, and 13 bases separated the two germline ends. The germline gives CDR1 SGHRS, CDR2 YFSETQ. This CDR3 has 15 residues. In DNA form, the CDR3 reads TGCGCCAGCAGCCGGATTGGAGGGGACCAAGAGACCCAGTACTTC. Translated, it gives CASSRIGGDQETQYF.

This clone was observed a single time. Other nucleotide sequences in the sample specify the same CDR3. The chain couples TRBV5-1 to TRBJ1-1; TRBD1 matches 7 bases. Germline V lookup: CDR1 SGHRS, CDR2 YFSETQ. This CDR3 has 15 residues. The J segment lost 3 bases and the V segment lost 0 bases, leaving 5 bases of the junction unmatched. CDR3 sequence reads: CASSLAGGGYTEAFF. The CDR3 DNA sequence: TGCGCCAGCAGCTTGGCCGGAGGGGGCTACACTGAAGCTTTCTTT.